This record looks at one T cell receptor beta chain sequence and its context. Its antigen specificity is not known. No much larger clone exists at a distance of one base, and base qualities are not known. These data come from a study of blood T cell repertoires in COVID-19 (dated by TCRdb to 2020 to 2021). Notes on the research overall: Collaborator samples came from the United States, Italy and Spain and covered acute and convalescent phases of COVID-19. The prospective study material was composed of cDNA or gDNA derived from T cells, B-cell-depleted T cells, or PBMCs. Deeply sampled blood TCRbeta repertoires from subjects exposed to, actively infected with, or recovered from COVID-19 were included in the dataset. A freely available public database, intended as a resource for researchers studying the immune response to SARS-CoV-2, is where the repertoires were released. Samples came from the ongoing ImmuneRACE study (first 160 participants) plus 1,254 subjects from 6 global collaborators. The sample metadata nearly always contained a de-identified subject ID, COVID-19 status, age in years and sex. HLA class I and class II types, where available, came from metadata supplied by the sample provider rather than from assay-based typing. Broader findings and caveats from the paper: The amount of clinical and demographic metadata varied by source and participant and was provided uncurated.

The collaborating institutions used their own protocols to collect whole blood in K2EDTA tubes. Collaborator samples were shipped for TCRbeta analysis as frozen whole blood, isolated PBMCs, or DNA extracted from either sample type. The immunoSEQ Assay, a bias-controlled multiplex PCR, was used to amplify TCRbeta CDR3 regions from genomic DNA. Per the source publication's procedure: Within the assay, amplification of reference gene primers was used to estimate how many nucleated cells each sample contained. Sequence reads were collapsed and filtered to measure the absolute abundance of every unique TCRbeta CDR3 rearrangement. For each sample, productive Simpson clonality was calculated by taking the square root of Simpson's diversity index across productive rearrangements. TCRdb took over this immuneACCESS table, retaining in-frame rearrangements with V and J assigned. Such tables are incomplete; in checked studies, under half of the missing clones stem from an unresolved V gene, and the remainder is unexplained. V and J calls and clone size are as listed in that table; D and trimming were resolved from the DNA. Recorded for this sample are approximately 260,000 clones; about 81% of them occurred a single time. Together, the top ten hold 9.5% to 15% of the sample.

The sequencing sample was made of peripheral blood. This receptor was identified in a woman aged 60-75 years with active or convalescent COVID-19.

For the CDR3, the sequence is CASSMTGVHTEAFF. The nucleotide sequence is given as TGCGCCAGCAGCATGACAGGGGTCCACACTGAAGCTTTCTTT. In this chain, TRBV5-1 is recombined with TRBJ1-1, with 8 middle bases fitting TRBD1. Germline trimming: 4 bases from V, 3 bases from J; junction bases outside gene matches: 5. The CDR3 holds 14 amino acids from the cysteine to the phenylalanine. Just CDR3 DNA is preserved here, 42 bases in frame from base 1. CDR1 SGHRS and CDR2 YFSETQ are derived from the germline V gene.